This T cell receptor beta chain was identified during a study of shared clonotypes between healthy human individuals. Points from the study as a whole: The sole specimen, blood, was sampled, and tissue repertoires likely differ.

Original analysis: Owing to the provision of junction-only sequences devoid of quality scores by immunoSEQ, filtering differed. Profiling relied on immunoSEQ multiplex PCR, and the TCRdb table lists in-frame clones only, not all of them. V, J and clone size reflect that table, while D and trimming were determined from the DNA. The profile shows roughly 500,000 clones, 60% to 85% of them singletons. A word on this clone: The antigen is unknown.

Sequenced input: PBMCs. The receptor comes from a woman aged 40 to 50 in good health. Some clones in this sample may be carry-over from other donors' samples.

CDR3 DNA sequence: TGTGCCAGCAGTCTTATAGCTGACAGGGAAAAACTGTTTTTT. Its translation is CASSLIADREKLFF. The chain has TRBV2 and TRBJ1-4, with D possibly being TRBD1 (6 bases). The CDR3 is 14 amino acids. The V end lost 5 bases, the J end lost 8 bases, and 15 bases lay between the germline ends. Looked up from germline, CDR1 is SNHLY and CDR2 is FYNNEI.